Each of the 31 T cell receptor beta chains below was sequenced from the same sample in a study of graft-versus-host responses after intestinal transplantation. Only in-frame clones appear in the TCRdb table, and some are missing; sequencing was by immunoSEQ multiplex PCR. The repertoire holds roughly 7,000 clones, with about 26% as singletons. Specimen: alloreactive CD4+ T cells from a mixed lymphocyte reaction culture, collected before intestinal transplant. Indicated subset: CFSE-low proliferating T cells sorted from roughly six-day pre-transplant mixed lymphocyte reaction (GvH or HvG direction). The receptors shown here come from a human patient who received an intestinal transplant.

About this clone itself: At one of its ends the junction is not consistent with the germline gene, which may arise from a read error. V usage is TRBV27 and J usage is TRBJ2-7; D unclear. This CDR3 region has 14 residues. The V gene's germline CDR1 is MNHEY and CDR2 SMNVEV (reference sequence). CDR3 sequence (DNA): TGTGCCAGCAGTTCCCCCGGTCACTCCAACGAGCAGTACTTC. It yields the protein CASSSPGHSNEQYF.

Sample share makes this clone medium-sized. The genes are TRBV19 and TRBJ1-2; D gene uncertain. V shed 4 bases and J shed 4 bases, with 16 bases lying between them. This CDR3 has 15 amino acids. Looked up from germline, CDR1 is LNHDA and CDR2 is SQIVND (reference sequence). The CDR3 here is CASSRRAGSIYGYTF. The CDR3 DNA reads as TGTGCCAGTAGTAGGAGAGCCGGATCCATCTATGGCTACACCTTC.

A note on this clone: This is likely an artifact of a read error, given a far larger clone one base away. The genes are TRBV5-6 and TRBJ1-3; D remains ambiguous. Germline CDR1 is SGHDT and CDR2 is YYEEEE. The CDR3 has 13 amino acids. V lost 0 bases to trimming and J lost 4 bases, with 5 bases between them. For the CDR3, the DNA is TGTGCCAGCAGCTTGGGAGGGGGAAACACCATATATTTT. This codes for CASSLGGGNTIYF.

The genes are TRBV18 and TRBJ1-1; TRBD1 might be the D (5 bases). The CDR3 has 14 residues. The V gene lost 3 bases and the J gene lost 7 bases, with 15 bases spanning the gap. CDR1 is KGHSH, CDR2 LQKENI, per germline. The CDR3 DNA reads as TGTGCCAGCTCACCTACCCCGGGGCAACTTGAAGCTTTCTTT. Its translation is CASSPTPGQLEAFF.

The sample holds a few counts of this clone. Sequence at one end of the junction differs from germline and may be a read error. V usage is TRBV7-3 and J usage is TRBJ2-2; 9 bases align to TRBD1. The CDR3 extends over 15 amino acids. Germline V CDR1 and CDR2: SGHTA, FQGTGA. The CDR3 here is CASSWDRDEHRGAVF. Written as DNA, the CDR3 is TGTGCCAGCAGCTGGGACAGGGACGAACACCGGGGAGCTGTTTTT.

By sample fraction, this clone is medium-sized. The rearrangement links TRBV2 to TRBJ2-2; TRBD2 might be the D (6 bases). V was clipped by 5 bases and J by 0 bases, with 13 bases between them. Germline V CDR1 and CDR2: SNHLY, FYNNEI. There are 16 residues in the CDR3. CDR3 in amino acids: CASSLYSGTNTGELFF. DNA of the CDR3: TGTGCCAGCAGTCTTTATAGCGGAACGAACACCGGGGAGCTGTTTTTT.

This clone was counted between two and nine times. The chain links TRBV5-1 to TRBJ2-4; D may correspond to TRBD1 or TRBD2 (5 bases each). This CDR3 is built from 16 residues. The germline gives CDR1 SGHRS, CDR2 YFSETQ. V was trimmed by 1 base and J by 6 bases, leaving 17 bases between them. The CDR3 protein is CASSLKIPGRGNIQYF. In DNA form, the CDR3 reads TGCGCCAGCAGCTTGAAGATCCCGGGGCGAGGAAACATTCAGTACTTC.

This chain uses TRBV19 with TRBJ2-7; 10 nucleotides agree with TRBD2. This CDR3 region has 15 residues. Germline V gene sequence: CDR1 LNHDA, CDR2 SQIVND (reference sequence). Germline trimming cut 5 bases from V and 0 bases from J; bases unmatched to any gene: 4. The CDR3 DNA sequence: TGTGCCAGTAGTGTTAGCGGGAGGTTCTCCTACGAGCAGTACTTC. Residues: CASSVSGRFSYEQYF. The full variable domain, its missing parts supplied by reference TRBV19 and TRBJ2-7, is DGGITQSPKYLFRKEGQNVTLSCEQNLNHDAMYWYRQDPGQGLRLIYYSQIVNDFQKGDIAEGYSVSREKKESFPLTVTSAQKNPTAFYLCASSVSGRFSYEQYFGPGTRLTVT.

By share, this clone ranks as medium-sized. V is TRBV6-6 and J is TRBJ2-3, with no clear D. V lost 4 bases and J 7 bases, leaving 9 bases between the germline ends. In germline, CDR1 is MNHNY, CDR2 SVGAGI (reference sequence). CDR3 length: 12 residues. CDR3 region: CASSSLGNTQYF. CDR3 DNA sequence: TGTGCCAGCAGTTCCCTAGGCAATACGCAGTATTTT.

CDR3 nucleotides: TGTGCCAGCAGCTTAGCAGTCGGGGCCAACGTCCTGACTTTC. Translation gives CASSLAVGANVLTF. This chain uses TRBV7-9 with TRBJ2-6; no clear D gene. Germline-derived CDR1 and CDR2 are SEHNR and FQNEAQ (reference sequence). The germline V and J ends were trimmed by 0 bases and 4 bases, with 4 bases remaining between them. This CDR3 is built from 14 residues.

The rearrangement links TRBV11-3 to TRBJ1-1; D gene ambiguous. This CDR3 region has 14 residues. Deletions cut 1 base from V and 4 bases from J, with 10 bases between. CDR1 and CDR2 (germline): SGHNT, YENEEA. CDR3 sequence reads: CASSLGAVSTEAFF. CDR3 nucleotides: TGTGCCAGCAGCTTAGGGGCGGTGTCCACTGAAGCTTTCTTT.

The table lists this clone with a few counts. The V call is TRBV30, the J call TRBJ1-1; the D is unclear. The CDR3 totals 18 residues. The V end was cut by 3 bases, the J end by 5 bases, with 28 bases between. Germline assignment: CDR1 GTSNPN and CDR2 SVGIG (reference sequence). Written as DNA, the CDR3 is TGTGCCTGGAGGTTGGGGTGGGGAACAAGGAGATCGGAGACTGAAGCTTTCTTT. It is translated as CAWRLGWGTRRSETEAFF. The complete variable domain, with remaining parts taken from reference TRBV30 and TRBJ1-1, reads SQTIHQWPATLVQPVGSPLSLECTVEGTSNPNLYWYRQAAGRGLQLLFYSVGIGQISSEVPQNLSASRPQDRQFILSSKKLLLSDSGFYLCAWRLGWGTRRSETEAFFGQGTRLTVV.

The chain employs TRBV5-2 and TRBJ2-6; TRBD2, the D gene given by the table, was not confirmed from the DNA. TRBV5-2 is a pseudogene. The CDR3 runs to 18 residues. CDR3 sequence: CASNSVGSTQSRANVLTF. The CDR3 coding sequence is TGTGCCAGCAACAGCGTAGGGAGTACACAAAGTCGGGCCAACGTCCTGACTTTC.

This rearrangement joins TRBV6-4 to TRBJ2-1, with 9 nucleotides matching TRBD2. Germline CDR1 reads MRHNA; CDR2 reads SNTAGT. The CDR3 contains 13 residues. Germline trimming cut 8 bases from V and 5 bases from J; bases unmatched to any gene: 4. Written as DNA, the CDR3 is TGTGCCAGCCATGTAGCGGGAGACAATGAGCAGTTCTTC. It yields the protein CASHVAGDNEQFF.

By share, this clone ranks as medium-sized. The sample carries other DNA sequences with the same CDR3. The CDR3 DNA reads TGTGCCAGCAGTGAGGGGACCACAGGGAATGAAAAACTGTTTTTT. It specifies CASSEGTTGNEKLFF. This chain connects TRBV6-1 to TRBJ1-4; D is perhaps TRBD1 (6 bases). The length of the CDR3 is 15 residues. From germline, CDR1 is MNHNS and CDR2 SASEGT. The V gene lost 3 bases and the J gene lost 5 bases, with 13 bases spanning the gap.

This clone was detected only a few times. The chain carries TRBV29-1 and TRBJ1-1; no reliable D call. V lost 2 bases and J 0 bases, leaving 7 bases between the germline ends. The germline V gene encodes CDR1 SQVTM and CDR2 ANQGSEA. The CDR3 has 13 amino acids. Here the CDR3 DNA reads TGCAGCGTTGAACGTTCAATGAACACTGAAGCTTTCTTT. Protein: CSVERSMNTEAFF.

This clone has just one count. V and J are TRBV6-8 and TRBJ2-7; 10 bases line up with TRBD1. Germline-derived CDR1 and CDR2 are MNHGY and SAAAGT. This CDR3 comprises 15 residues. Unmatched junction bases numbered 6, after V lost 2 bases and J lost 5 bases. CDR3 in DNA: TGTGCCAGCAGTTACCAGGGACAGGGGAGCGACGAGCAGTACTTC. Protein sequence: CASSYQGQGSDEQYF.

The rearrangement joins TRBV14 to TRBJ1-2; D is undetermined. V was pared by 1 base and J by 4 bases, with 7 bases between. In germline, CDR1 is SGHDN, CDR2 FVKESK. This CDR3 has 13 residues. The CDR3 loop reads CASSQGWLYGYTF. CDR3 nucleotides: TGTGCCAGCAGCCAAGGATGGCTCTATGGCTACACCTTC. The full variable domain, in which reference TRBV14 and TRBJ1-2 provide the parts outside the CDR3, is EAGVTQFPSHSVIEKGQTVTLRCDPISGHDNLYWYRRVMGKEIKFLLHFVKESKQDESGMPNNRFLAERTGGTYSTLKVQPAELEDSGVYFCASSQGWLYGYTFGSGTRLTVV.

This clone has a handful of counts. J is TRBJ2-1 and V is TRBV5-1; D is perhaps TRBD2 (6 bases). The CDR3 sequence is 13 residues long. Germline values: CDR1 SGHRS, CDR2 YFSETQ. The V gene lost 0 bases and the J gene lost 8 bases, with 9 bases spanning the gap. The CDR3 region is CASSLGEVYEQFF. The CDR3 bases are TGCGCCAGCAGCTTGGGGGAGGTCTATGAGCAGTTCTTC.

By share of the sample, this clone is medium-sized. V gene TRBV28 combines with J gene TRBJ2-3, with D perhaps TRBD1 (6 bases). CDR3 size: 15 residues. Germline CDR1 reads MDHEN; CDR2 reads SYDVKM. V was trimmed by 10 bases and J by 0 bases, leaving 17 bases between them. In DNA form, the CDR3 reads TGTGCCATCCTCCTACAGGGAACTAGCACAGATACGCAGTATTTT. Protein: CAILLQGTSTDTQYF. The full variable domain, completed using reference TRBV28 and TRBJ2-3, is DVKVTQSSRYLVKRTGEKVFLECVQDMDHENMFWYRQDPGLGLRLIYFSYDVKMKEKGDIPEGYSVSREKKERFSLILESASTNQTSMYLCAILLQGTSTDTQYFGPGTRLTVL.

A few counts support this clone. The chain links TRBV27 to TRBJ2-1; 9 bases are a match to TRBD2. V gave up 3 bases and J gave up 12 bases; unmatched junction bases: 12. CDR1 and CDR2 from the germline V gene are MNHEY and SMNVEV (reference sequence). CDR3 length: 15 amino acids. The DNA for the CDR3 is TGTGCCAGCAGTTTCGTCAGCGGGAGGTCGGGTCGGCAGTTCTTC. Encoded protein: CASSFVSGRSGRQFF.

J is TRBJ2-1 and V is TRBV9; 7 bases fit TRBD2. Germline V gene lookup returns CDR1 SGDLS and CDR2 YYNGEE. CDR3 size: 17 residues. Trimming took 4 bases from V and 7 from J; bases not matched to a gene: 17. This chain's CDR3 is CASSSGTNGRPGNEQFF. CDR3 bases: TGTGCCAGCAGCTCCGGGACTAACGGGAGGCCGGGAAATGAGCAGTTCTTC.

A note on this clone: A read error is possible here, since a much larger clone lies one base away. Other nucleotide sequences from this sample produce the same CDR3. The V and J genes are TRBV19 and TRBJ1-1; D is ambiguous. The CDR3 totals 14 residues. From germline, CDR1 is LNHDA and CDR2 SQIVND (reference sequence). CDR3 in DNA: TGTGCCAGTAATAGAAGAGAGACGAACACAGAAGCTTTCTTT. Encoded protein: CASNRRETNTEAFF.

This chain's CDR3 is CASNLRLAGTYEQYF. In nucleotides, the CDR3 is TGTGCCAGCAATCTTAGACTAGCGGGGACCTACGAGCAGTACTTC. The gene calls are TRBV5-4 and TRBJ2-7, with 11 bases identical to TRBD2. The germline V gene has CDR1 SGHNT and CDR2 YYREEE (reference sequence). The CDR3 extends over 15 amino acids. Unmatched junction bases numbered 7, after V lost 6 bases and J lost 2 bases.

A few counts support this clone. The rearrangement uses TRBV6-5 and TRBJ1-1, with D hard to call. V was shortened by 7 bases and J by 8 bases, with 17 bases between the two germline ends. The CDR3 runs 13 residues. Germline lookup yields CDR1 MNHEY and CDR2 SVGAGI. The CDR3 coding sequence is TGTGCCAGCACCCCCCGTTCGCAGCGCGAAGCTTTCTTT. It codes for CASTPRSQREAFF.

This clone was counted between two and nine times. The chain links TRBV29-1 to TRBJ1-1; 8 positions agree with TRBD1. This CDR3 is built from 13 residues. Germline trimming cut 7 bases from V and 5 bases from J; bases unmatched to any gene: 9. Per the germline V gene, CDR1 is SQVTM and CDR2 is ANQGSEA. CDR3 residues: CSAHGQGKTEAFF. DNA of the CDR3: TGCAGCGCCCACGGACAGGGAAAGACTGAAGCTTTCTTT.

The chain couples TRBV11-3 to TRBJ2-1; D is unresolved. CDR1 is SGHNT, CDR2 YENEEA, per germline. The length of the CDR3 is 12 residues. With 4 bases removed from V and 5 bases from J, the gap between germline ends came to 6 bases. The CDR3 here is CASSYTDNEQFF. In DNA form, the CDR3 reads TGTGCCAGCAGCTACACTGACAATGAGCAGTTCTTC.

The sample holds a few counts of this clone. The genes are TRBV27 and TRBJ2-7; 9 bases map to TRBD2. Germline values: CDR1 MNHEY, CDR2 SMNVEV (reference sequence). This CDR3 contains 13 residues. Trimming at V came to 3 bases and at J to 12 bases, leaving 9 bases not matched to a gene. The chain's CDR3 is CASSLASGALWYF. For the CDR3, the DNA is TGTGCCAGCAGTTTGGCTAGCGGGGCCCTTTGGTACTTC.

The chain joins TRBV5-1 to TRBJ1-2, with D hard to call. Germline V lookup: CDR1 SGHRS, CDR2 YFSETQ. This CDR3 is built from 14 residues. Trimming took 2 bases from V and 4 from J, leaving 12 bases between them. Here the CDR3 DNA reads TGCGCCAGCAGCTTAGCTAGAGGTATCTATGGCTACACCTTC. It is translated as CASSLARGIYGYTF.

This CDR3 reads CASSNREGRDEQYF. The CDR3 DNA follows: TGTGCCAGCAGCAACCGGGAGGGCCGGGACGAGCAGTACTTC. The V and J genes are TRBV4-2 and TRBJ2-7; 8 bases fit TRBD2. The CDR3 is made up of 14 amino acids. J was trimmed by 5 bases and V by 5 bases; bases with no gene match: 8. Looked up from germline, CDR1 is LGHNA and CDR2 is YNFKEQ.

This clone is medium-sized (0.01 to 0.1%). The chain uses TRBV2 and TRBJ2-1; the match to TRBD2 covers 11 bases. This CDR3 contains 13 residues. J was trimmed by 6 bases and V by 9 bases; bases with no gene match: 4. CDR1 and CDR2 from the germline V gene are SNHLY and FYNNEI. The chain's CDR3 is CARRLAGSNEQFF. CDR3 sequence (DNA): TGTGCCAGGAGACTAGCGGGGTCCAATGAGCAGTTCTTC.